This is a list of T cell receptor beta chains from one sample in a study of blood T cell repertoires in COVID-19. Here immunoSEQ multiplex PCR was the method, and the copy in TCRdb shows in-frame clones only, minus some. The sample comprises about 270,000 clones, 75% to 95% of which are singletons, and 2.5% to 3% rests with the top ten. Sequenced sample: PBMCs or T cells enriched from blood (not recorded which). The receptor set was obtained from a man in his forties who had been exposed to COVID-19. Both conserved end residues are part of each CDR3. D genes are given only for firm matches. The size field is filled for only some rows; it gives once, few, many or a size class.

abundance	d_gene	len	v_gene	j_gene	CDR3nt	CDR3aa
NA	NA	10	TRBV20-1	TRBJ1-1	TGCAGTGCTAGAGCAGAAGAAGCTTTCTTT	CSARAEEAFF
NA	NA	14	TRBV28	TRBJ1-1	TGTGCCAGCAGGTGGAGGGGCAGGAACACTGAAGCTTTCTTT	CASRWRGRNTEAFF
NA	NA	14	TRBV5-5	TRBJ1-5	TGTGCCAGCAGCTTGTATTGGCAGGATCAGCCCCAGCATTTT	CASSLYWQDQPQHF
NA	TRBD2	14	TRBV10-3	TRBJ2-1	TGTGCCATCAGTGCCCCTAGCGGGGACAATGAGCAGTTCTTC	CAISAPSGDNEQFF
NA	TRBD1	15	TRBV2	TRBJ2-1	TGTGCCAGCACCGCGGGGACAGGGCTCCCCAATGAGCAGTTCTTC	CASTAGTGLPNEQFF
NA	NA	12	TRBV18	TRBJ2-5	TGTGCCAGCTCAGCAGGCCAAGAGACCCAGTACTTC	CASSAGQETQYF
NA	NA	19	TRBV28	TRBJ1-3	TGTGCCAGCAGTTTGTTCCTACGGGGGGCCGCAGGGCGGGGAAACACCATATATTTT	CASSLFLRGAAGRGNTIYF
NA	TRBD2	15	TRBV9	TRBJ2-7	TGTGCCAGCAGCGTAATTTGTGTAGCGGGAGACGAGCAGTACTTC	CASSVICVAGDEQYF
NA	NA	14	TRBV27	TRBJ2-4	TGTGCCAGCAGTTCCTACAGGGTCAGAAACATTCAGTACTTC	CASSSYRVRNIQYF
NA	TRBD2	15	TRBV24-1	TRBJ2-1	TGTGCCACCAGTGATTTGCGTACGGGGGGGAATGAGCAGTTCTTC	CATSDLRTGGNEQFF
NA	TRBD1	15	TRBV6-5	TRBJ2-7	TGTGCCAGCAGTTACTCCGGGACAGATCCCTACGAGCAGTACTTC	CASSYSGTDPYEQYF
NA	TRBD1	16	TRBV4-1	TRBJ1-5	TGCGCCAGCAGCCAAGTTATAGGGGGCCGCAATCAGCCCCAGCATTTT	CASSQVIGGRNQPQHF
NA	TRBD1	15	TRBV28	TRBJ1-2	TGTGCCAGCAGTCCCGGACCAGGGGGCAACTATGGCTACACCTTC	CASSPGPGGNYGYTF
NA	NA	15	TRBV6-2/TRBV6-3	TRBJ2-6	TGTGCCAGCAGTTTACTGAGGGCTGGGGCCAACGTCCTGACTTTC	CASSLLRAGANVLTF
NA	NA	11	TRBV5-6	TRBJ2-7	TGTGCCAGCAGCCAAACCTACGAGCAGTACTTC	CASSQTYEQYF
NA	NA	15	TRBV11-2	TRBJ2-7	TGTGCCAGCAGCTTAGTCCCAGGCTCTACGAGTTGGCAGTACTTC	CASSLVPGSTSWQYF
NA	TRBD1	14	TRBV3-1/TRBV3-2	TRBJ2-1	TGTGCCAGCAGCCTGGGGACAGGGGCCAATGAGCAGTTCTTC	CASSLGTGANEQFF
once	NA	15	TRBV13	TRBJ2-7	TGTGCCAGCAGCTTATCGGGCAGGGATATGGACGAGCAGTACTTC	CASSLSGRDMDEQYF
NA	TRBD2	15	TRBV6-1	TRBJ2-7	TGTGCCAGCAGCTCCGTCCTAGCGGGCTTCTACGAGCAGTACTTC	CASSSVLAGFYEQYF
NA	TRBD2	15	TRBV7-2	TRBJ2-7	TGTGCCAGCAGCACAGTAGCGGGTAGCTCCTACGAGCAGTACTTC	CASSTVAGSSYEQYF
NA	TRBD2	20	TRBV6-4	TRBJ2-7	TGTGCCAGCAGTGATTCAGGGACTAGCGGGCCAGAAAAAATGTCCTACGAGCAGTACTTC	CASSDSGTSGPEKMSYEQYF
NA	TRBD1	13	TRBV18	TRBJ2-5	TGTGCCAGCTCACAGGGGGCGCGGGAGACCCAGTACTTC	CASSQGARETQYF
NA	TRBD1	14	TRBV19	TRBJ1-2	TGTGCCAGTAGTGCGGGACAGGGGGCGCAGGGCTACACCTTC	CASSAGQGAQGYTF
NA	TRBD2	16	TRBV5-1	TRBJ2-5	TGCGCCAGCAGGCAACGGGAGGAACGGTACCAAGAGACCCAGTACTTC	CASRQREERYQETQYF
NA	NA	12	TRBV29-1	TRBJ2-5	TGCAGCGTTGAGGGGCTACAAGAGACCCAGTACTTC	CSVEGLQETQYF
once	NA	15	TRBV9	TRBJ1-2	TGTGCCAGCAGCGGGACAGTTTCAGCTAACTATGGCTACACCTTC	CASSGTVSANYGYTF
NA	NA	15	TRBV30	TRBJ1-3	TGTGCCTGGATCCCCAGGGAAAGGACTGGAAACACCATATATTTT	CAWIPRERTGNTIYF
once	NA	15	TRBV11-1	TRBJ1-1	TGTGCCAGCAGCTTAGTTTCCGGAGGAGACACTGAAGCTTTCTTT	CASSLVSGGDTEAFF
NA	TRBD1	15	TRBV7-9	TRBJ1-4	TGTGCCAGCAGCCACGTACAGGGGTTAGATGAAAAACTGTTTTTT	CASSHVQGLDEKLFF
NA	TRBD1	16	TRBV10-2	TRBJ2-2	TGCGCCAGCAGTACCGGGACAGGGGTATACACCGGGGAGCTGTTTTTT	CASSTGTGVYTGELFF
NA	TRBD2	17	TRBV4-1	TRBJ2-3	TGCGCCAGCAGCAACTTTGACGGGAGGGTTAGCACAGATACGCAGTATTTT	CASSNFDGRVSTDTQYF
NA	NA	13	TRBV30	TRBJ1-5	TGTGCCTGGAGTGCCGGCAGGGATCAGCCCCAGCATTTT	CAWSAGRDQPQHF
NA	NA	15	TRBV7-2	TRBJ2-5	TGTGCCAGCAGCTTAGGCCTAGCGATCCAAGAGACCCAGTACTTC	CASSLGLAIQETQYF
NA	TRBD1	16	TRBV28	TRBJ1-5	TGTGCCAGCACCCTACCGTGGACAGGGGGCAATCAGCCCCAGCATTTT	CASTLPWTGGNQPQHF
NA	NA	15	TRBV6-5	TRBJ1-5	TGTGCCAGCAGTTACTCTTTCAGAAACAATCAGCCCCAGCATTTT	CASSYSFRNNQPQHF
NA	NA	14	TRBV15	TRBJ1-6	TGTGCCACCAGCCTCACCAGGGGATATTCACCCCTCCACTTT	CATSLTRGYSPLHF
NA	NA	18	TRBV19	TRBJ2-3	TGTGCCAGTAGGAGTCTCTACTCGAGACAGAATAGCACAGATACGCAGTATTTT	CASRSLYSRQNSTDTQYF
NA	TRBD1	15	TRBV9	TRBJ2-7	TGTGCCAGCAGCGGGACCGGGACAGAGTCCTACGAGCAGTACTTC	CASSGTGTESYEQYF
once	NA	15	TRBV11-3	TRBJ2-1	TGTGCCAGCAGCTCACGCGAGGCCTCCTACAATGAGCAGTTCTTC	CASSSREASYNEQFF
NA	NA	11	TRBV6-5	TRBJ1-3	TGTGCCAGCAGCCATGGAAACACCATATATTTT	CASSHGNTIYF
NA	TRBD1	16	TRBV27	TRBJ2-1	TGTGCCAGCTCAAACTTACAGGGGGCGCGTTACAATGAGCAGTTCTTC	CASSNLQGARYNEQFF
NA	NA	14	TRBV10-3	TRBJ2-7	TGTGCCATCAGTGCCGGGATCAGCTCCTACGAGCAGTACTTC	CAISAGISSYEQYF
NA	TRBD1	13	TRBV5-1	TRBJ2-7	TGCGCCAGCAGCCGAGACAGGACAGGGGAGCAGTACTTC	CASSRDRTGEQYF
NA	TRBD2	16	TRBV5-1	TRBJ2-5	TGCGCCAGCAGCTTGGGTAGCGGGGGGTTCCAAGAGACCCAGTACTTC	CASSLGSGGFQETQYF
once	NA	13	TRBV28	TRBJ1-5	TGTGCCAGCAGTATCGAAACTCGTGGGCCCCAGCATTTT	CASSIETRGPQHF
NA	NA	14	TRBV19	TRBJ2-7	TGTGCCAGTAGTGGGGCCGTTGGAACCTACGAGCAGTACTTC	CASSGAVGTYEQYF
NA	TRBD2	17	TRBV27	TRBJ2-5	TGTGCCAGCAGTTTATATGGGACTAGCGGGGGCGAAGAGACCCAGTACTTC	CASSLYGTSGGEETQYF
few	NA	15	TRBV10-3	TRBJ1-1	TGTGCCATCAGTGAACAGAGGGCGGGTGACTCTGAAGCTTTCTTT	CAISEQRAGDSEAFF